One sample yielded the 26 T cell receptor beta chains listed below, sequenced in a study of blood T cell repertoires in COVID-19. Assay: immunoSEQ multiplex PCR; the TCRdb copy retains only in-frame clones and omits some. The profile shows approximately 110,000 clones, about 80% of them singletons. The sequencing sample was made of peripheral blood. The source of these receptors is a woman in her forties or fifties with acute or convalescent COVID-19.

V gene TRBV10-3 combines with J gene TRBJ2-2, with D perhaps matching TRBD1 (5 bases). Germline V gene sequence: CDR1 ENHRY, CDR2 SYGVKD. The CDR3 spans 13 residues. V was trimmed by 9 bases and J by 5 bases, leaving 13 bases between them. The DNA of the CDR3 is TGTGCCATATCACCCCAGGGAACCGGGGAGCTGTTTTTT. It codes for CAISPQGTGELFF.

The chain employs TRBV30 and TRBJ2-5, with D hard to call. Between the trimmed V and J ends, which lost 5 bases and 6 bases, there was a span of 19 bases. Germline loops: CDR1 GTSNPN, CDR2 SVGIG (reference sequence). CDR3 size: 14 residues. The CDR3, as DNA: TGTGCCTGGGGTTCCGACTGGAGAGGAAAGACCCAGTACTTC. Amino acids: CAWGSDWRGKTQYF. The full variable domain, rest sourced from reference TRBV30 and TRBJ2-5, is SQTIHQWPATLVQPVGSPLSLECTVEGTSNPNLYWYRQAAGRGLQLLFYSVGIGQISSEVPQNLSASRPQDRQFILSSKKLLLSDSGFYLCAWGSDWRGKTQYFGPGTRLLVL.

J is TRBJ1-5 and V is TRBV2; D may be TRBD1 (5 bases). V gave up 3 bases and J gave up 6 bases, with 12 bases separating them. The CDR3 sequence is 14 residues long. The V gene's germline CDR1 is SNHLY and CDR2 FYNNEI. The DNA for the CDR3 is TGTGCCAGCAGTGATTGGGGCCCTCGTCAGCCCCAGCATTTT. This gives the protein CASSDWGPRQPQHF.

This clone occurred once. The CDR3 loop is CASSLVSDRERGSYEQYF. The CDR3 region has the DNA TGTGCCAGCAGCTTAGTATCGGACAGGGAACGCGGGTCCTACGAGCAGTACTTC. The gene calls are TRBV7-4 and TRBJ2-7; TRBD1 matches 8 bases. This CDR3 has 18 residues. Germline lookup yields CDR1 SGHVT and CDR2 SQSDAQ. Trimming removed 1 base from V and 1 base from J; junction bases left unmatched: 12.

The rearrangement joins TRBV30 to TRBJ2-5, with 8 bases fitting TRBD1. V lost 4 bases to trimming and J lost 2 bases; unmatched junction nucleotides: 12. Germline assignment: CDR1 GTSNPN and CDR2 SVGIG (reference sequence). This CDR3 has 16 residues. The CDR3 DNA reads TGTGCCTGGATAGATGGACAGGGAAAACTGCAAGAGACCCAGTACTTC. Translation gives CAWIDGQGKLQETQYF.

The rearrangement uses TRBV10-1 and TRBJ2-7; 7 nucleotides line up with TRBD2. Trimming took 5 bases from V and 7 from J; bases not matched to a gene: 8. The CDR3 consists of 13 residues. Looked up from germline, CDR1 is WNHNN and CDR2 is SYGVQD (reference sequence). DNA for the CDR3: TGCGCCAGCAGTCAAATTCCGGGGGGTGAGCAGTACTTC. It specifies CASSQIPGGEQYF.

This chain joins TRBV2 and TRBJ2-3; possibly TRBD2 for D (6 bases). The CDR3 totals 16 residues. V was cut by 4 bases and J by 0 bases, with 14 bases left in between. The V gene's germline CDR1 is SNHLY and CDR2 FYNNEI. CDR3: CASSGPTRVSTDTQYF. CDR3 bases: TGTGCCAGCAGTGGACCGACTAGGGTGAGCACAGATACGCAGTATTTT.

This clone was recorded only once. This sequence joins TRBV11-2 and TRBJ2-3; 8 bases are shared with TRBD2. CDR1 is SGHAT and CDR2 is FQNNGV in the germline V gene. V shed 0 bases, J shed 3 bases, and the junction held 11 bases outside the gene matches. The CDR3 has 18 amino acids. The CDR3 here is CASSLEWDGGAWTDTQYF. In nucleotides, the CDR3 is TGTGCCAGCAGCTTAGAATGGGACGGGGGGGCCTGGACAGATACGCAGTATTTT.

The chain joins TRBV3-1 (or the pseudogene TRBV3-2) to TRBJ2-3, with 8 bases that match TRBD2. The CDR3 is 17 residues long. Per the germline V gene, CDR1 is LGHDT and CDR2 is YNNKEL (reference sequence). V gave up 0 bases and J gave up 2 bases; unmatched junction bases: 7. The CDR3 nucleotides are TGTGCCAGCAGCCAAGATTTCGGGGGGGCCCTCACAGATACGCAGTATTTT. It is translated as CASSQDFGGALTDTQYF.

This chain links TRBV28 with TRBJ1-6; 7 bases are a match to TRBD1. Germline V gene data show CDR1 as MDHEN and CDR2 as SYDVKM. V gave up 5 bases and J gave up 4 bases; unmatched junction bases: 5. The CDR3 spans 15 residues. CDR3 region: CASSLSRGYNSPLHF. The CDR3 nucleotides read TGTGCCAGCAGTCTCAGCAGGGGGTATAATTCACCCCTCCACTTT.

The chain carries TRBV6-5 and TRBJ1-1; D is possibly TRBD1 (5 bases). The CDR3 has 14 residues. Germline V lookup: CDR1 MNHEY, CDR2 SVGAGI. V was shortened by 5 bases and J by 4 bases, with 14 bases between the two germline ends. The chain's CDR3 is CASSRSRGSTEAFF. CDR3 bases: TGTGCCAGCAGTCGCTCCCGGGGGAGCACTGAAGCTTTCTTT.

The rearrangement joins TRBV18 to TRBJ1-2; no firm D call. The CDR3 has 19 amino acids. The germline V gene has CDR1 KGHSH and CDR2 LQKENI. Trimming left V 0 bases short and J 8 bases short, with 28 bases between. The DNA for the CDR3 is TGTGCCAGCTCACCACCAAGGGAGGGAGTGAAGTCAGGAGGGCCCGGCTACACCTTC. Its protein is CASSPPREGVKSGGPGYTF.

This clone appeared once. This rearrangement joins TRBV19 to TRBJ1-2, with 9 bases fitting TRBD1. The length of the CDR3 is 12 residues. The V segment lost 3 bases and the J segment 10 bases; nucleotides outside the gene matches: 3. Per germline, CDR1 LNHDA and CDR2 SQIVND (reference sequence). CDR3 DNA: TGTGCCAGTAGTATCTGGGACAGGGACTACACCTTC. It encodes CASSIWDRDYTF.

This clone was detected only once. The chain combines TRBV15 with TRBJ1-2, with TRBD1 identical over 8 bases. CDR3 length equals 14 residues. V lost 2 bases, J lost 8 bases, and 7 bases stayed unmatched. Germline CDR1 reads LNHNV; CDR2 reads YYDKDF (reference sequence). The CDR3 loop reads CATSRPETGVGYTF. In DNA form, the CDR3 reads TGTGCCACCAGCAGACCCGAGACAGGGGTGGGCTACACCTTC.

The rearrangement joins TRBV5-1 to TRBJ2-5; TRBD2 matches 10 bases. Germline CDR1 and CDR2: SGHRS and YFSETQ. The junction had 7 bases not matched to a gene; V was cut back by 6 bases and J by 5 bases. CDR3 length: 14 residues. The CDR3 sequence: CASMSGGAEETQYF. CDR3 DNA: TGCGCCAGCATGAGCGGGGGGGCCGAGGAGACCCAGTACTTC. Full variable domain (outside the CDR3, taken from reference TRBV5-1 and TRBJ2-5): KAGVTQTPRYLIKTRGQQVTLSCSPISGHRSVSWYQQTPGQGLQFLFEYFSETQRNKGNFPGRFSGRQFSNSRSEMNVSTLELGDSALYLCASMSGGAEETQYFGPGTRLLVL.

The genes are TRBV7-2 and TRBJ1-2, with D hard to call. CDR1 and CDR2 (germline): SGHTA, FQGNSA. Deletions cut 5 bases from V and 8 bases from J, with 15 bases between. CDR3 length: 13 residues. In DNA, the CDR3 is TGTGCCAGCAGCACAGTATACTTCGGCGGCTACACCTTC. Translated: CASSTVYFGGYTF.

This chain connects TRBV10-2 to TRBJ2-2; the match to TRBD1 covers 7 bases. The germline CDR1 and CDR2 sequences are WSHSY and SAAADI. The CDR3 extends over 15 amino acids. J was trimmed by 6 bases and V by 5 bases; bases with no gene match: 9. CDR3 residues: CASSRAAQGAGELFF. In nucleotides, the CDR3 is TGCGCCAGCAGTCGAGCGGCCCAGGGGGCCGGGGAGCTGTTTTTT.

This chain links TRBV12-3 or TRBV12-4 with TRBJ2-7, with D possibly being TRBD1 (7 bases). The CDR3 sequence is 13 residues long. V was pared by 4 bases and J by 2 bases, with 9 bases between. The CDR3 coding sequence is TGTGCCAGCAGTTCAGGGGGGCCCTACGAGCAGTACTTC. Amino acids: CASSSGGPYEQYF.

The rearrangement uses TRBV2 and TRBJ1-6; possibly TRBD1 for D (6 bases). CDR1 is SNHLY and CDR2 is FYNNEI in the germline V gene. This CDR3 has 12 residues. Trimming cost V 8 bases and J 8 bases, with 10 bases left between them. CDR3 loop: CASGYRDSPLHF. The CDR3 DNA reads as TGTGCCAGCGGTTACAGGGATTCACCCCTCCACTTT.

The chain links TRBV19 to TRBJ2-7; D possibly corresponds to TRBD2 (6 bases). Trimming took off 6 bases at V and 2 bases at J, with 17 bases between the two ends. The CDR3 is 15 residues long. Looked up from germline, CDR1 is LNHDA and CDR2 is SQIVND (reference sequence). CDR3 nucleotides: TGTGCCAGTAGGGCCAGCGGGTTAGGTACCTACGAGCAGTACTTC. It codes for CASRASGLGTYEQYF.

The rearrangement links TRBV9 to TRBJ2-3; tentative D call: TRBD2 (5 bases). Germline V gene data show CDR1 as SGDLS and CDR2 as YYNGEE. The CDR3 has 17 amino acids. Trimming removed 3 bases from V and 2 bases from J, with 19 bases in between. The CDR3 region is CASSDGLGSIVTDTQYF. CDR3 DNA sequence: TGTGCCAGCAGCGACGGGCTAGGGAGTATAGTCACAGATACGCAGTATTTT. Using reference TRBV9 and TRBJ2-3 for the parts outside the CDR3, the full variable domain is DSGVTQTPKHLITATGQRVTLRCSPRSGDLSVYWYQQSLDQGLQFLIQYYNGEERAKGNILERFSAQQFPDLHSELNLSSLELGDSALYFCASSDGLGSIVTDTQYFGPGTRLTVL.

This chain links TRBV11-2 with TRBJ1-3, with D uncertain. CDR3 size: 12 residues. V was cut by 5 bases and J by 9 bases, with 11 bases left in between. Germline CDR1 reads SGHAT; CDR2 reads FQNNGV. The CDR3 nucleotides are TGTGCCAGCAGCCGGGAGGCGAGCACCATATATTTT. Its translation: CASSREASTIYF.

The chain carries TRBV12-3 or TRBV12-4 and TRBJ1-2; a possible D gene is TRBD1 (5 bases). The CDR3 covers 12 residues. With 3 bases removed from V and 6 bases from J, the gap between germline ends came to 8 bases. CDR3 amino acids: CASSLNRHGYTF. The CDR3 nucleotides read TGTGCCAGCAGTTTGAACAGGCATGGCTACACCTTC.

DNA for the CDR3: TGTGCCATCAGGGGACAGCCGAACACTGAAGCTTTCTTT. Translated, it gives CAIRGQPNTEAFF. This rearrangement joins TRBV10-3 to TRBJ1-1, with 7 nucleotides matching TRBD1. The trim removed 6 bases at V and 1 base at J, leaving 2 bases unmatched. This CDR3 is built from 13 residues. Germline assignment: CDR1 ENHRY and CDR2 SYGVKD.

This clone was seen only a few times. CDR3 in DNA: TGTGCCAGCTCACCATACACAGGGGGCTCTTATGGCTACACCTTC. It yields the protein CASSPYTGGSYGYTF. The chain recombines TRBV18 with TRBJ1-2; TRBD1 matches 9 bases. Germline V gives CDR1 KGHSH, CDR2 LQKENI. The CDR3 has 15 amino acids. The J segment lost 5 bases and the V segment lost 2 bases, leaving 6 bases of the junction unmatched.

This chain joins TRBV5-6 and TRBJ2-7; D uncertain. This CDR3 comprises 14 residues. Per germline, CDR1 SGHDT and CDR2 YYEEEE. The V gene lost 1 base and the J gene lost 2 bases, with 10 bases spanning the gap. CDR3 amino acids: CASSLNQITYEQYF. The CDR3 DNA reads TGTGCCAGCAGCTTGAACCAGATAACCTACGAGCAGTACTTC.